This TCR beta chain is drawn from a study of T cell responses to AZD1222 COVID-19 vaccine (dated by TCRdb to 2020 to 2023). For context, the study as a whole: AZD1222 recipients with second doses at about 4 weeks or about 12 weeks were pooled, because spike-specific TCR depth and breadth did not differ between schedules. Enrollment into the trials was organized by age into subgroups of 18-55, 56-69 and 70-plus years, and those subgroups contained approximately 150, 30 and 60 TCR-sequenced participants, respectively. A total of 240 or so trial participants underwent TCR sequencing, of whom 207 had received two doses of AZD1222 and some 25 had received two doses of the MenACWY control vaccine. Overall study outcomes, separate from this receptor: Participants were mostly white British and included more females than males, and it was suggested by the authors that clonal diversity may have been underestimated. Because no day 14 peak-response samples were available, repertoires were characterized only after the peak T cell response. In the small 56-69-year group, the increase in depth fell short of significance, most likely because of low power. Spike-specific TCR breadth and depth rose significantly after two AZD1222 doses compared with day 0 and with MenACWY recipients. The vaccine-associated CD4 TCRs covered the entire spike protein, and the dominant responses fell in regions 160-218 and 743-854. Conclusions about previously exposed vaccinees are limited because only six or seven AZD1222 recipients were SARS-CoV-2 seropositive at baseline. Epitopes outside the regions mutated in the B.1.351 and B.1.1.7 variants were reportedly recognized by nearly half of the unique spike-specific TCRs.

What the time point label conveys for this sample: baseline before first vaccination. Vaccinee samples were obtained from the UK trials COV001 and COV002, which included a single-blind randomized controlled phase 2/3 trial of AZD1222 (ChAdOx1 nCoV-19) in healthy adults. For TCRbeta chain sequencing, PBMC samples from trial participants were taken at day 0 and at day 28 after the second dose. The CDR3 regions of human TCRbeta chains were analyzed by immunosequencing. Per the source publication's procedure: Repertoire TCRs were checked for matches against a reference library of SARS-CoV-2-specific TCRs that had been generated using the MIRA antigen-specificity platform. Breadth was defined as the fraction of unique TCRs that were SARS-CoV-2-associated, and depth was defined as the fraction of total T cells that were SARS-CoV-2-associated. Each spike-specific TCR was assigned to its reactive spike region and to a CD4 or CD8 class using the MIRA data. Log10-transformed breadth and depth values were compared by one-way ANOVA with Sidak's multiple comparisons tests. The source is immuneACCESS, and TCRdb retained only in-frame sequences with V and J called. Part of the clones is not carried over; for the studies checked, unresolved V genes explain less than half of this, and the remainder is unexplained. The D gene and trimming were derived from the DNA, and the V and J assignments and clone size from that table. This sample has 150,000 to 200,000 clones in its table, and approximately 90% of those were observed once. The top ten clones comprise around 3% of the sample.

Measured from the cysteine to the phenylalanine, the CDR3 is 15 residues long. CDR3 DNA only is kept here, 45 bases in frame from base 1. The germline V gene yields SGHTA for CDR1 and FQGNSA for CDR2. V and J are trimmed by 1 base and 3 bases, and the gene matches miss 1 base of the junction. On this clone itself: Which antigen it targets is not known. Base qualities are not at hand, and no much larger clone is one base apart.

Sequenced here: peripheral blood, sampled on day 0 of AZD1222 vaccination. The chain uses TRBV7-2 and TRBJ1-5, and 9 junctional nucleotides match TRBD1. This TCR derives from an adult in good health. CDR3 loop: CASSLGDRDNQPQHF. The base sequence is TGTGCCAGCAGCTTAGGGGACAGGGACAATCAGCCCCAGCATTTT.